Below, 32 T cell receptor beta chains from the same sample are listed, as sequenced in a study of metastatic and nonmetastatic thyroid tumors. Using MiXCR, TCRdb re-called clones from the PCR reads. The sample contains about 16,000 clones, roughly 25% of which appear only once. All patients reached thyroid surgery having received no treatment beforehand. Sequenced input: tumor tissue. These receptors came from a female donor with papillary thyroid cancer or a benign thyroid nodule (not recorded which). Some clones in this sample may be carry-over from other donors' samples.

By share of the sample, this clone is medium-sized (0.01 to 0.1%). The CDR3: CASSPYARGRGPDTQYF. CDR3 bases: TGTGCCAGCAGCCCATATGCCCGGGGAAGGGGCCCCGATACGCAGTATTTT. The chain employs TRBV28 and TRBJ2-3; either TRBD1 or TRBD2 may fit D (5 bases each). The CDR3 consists of 17 residues. With 6 bases removed from V and 6 bases from J, the gap between germline ends came to 25 bases. The germline gives CDR1 MDHEN, CDR2 SYDVKM. Full variable domain (outside the CDR3, taken from reference TRBV28 and TRBJ2-3): DVKVTQSSRYLVKRTGEKVFLECVQDMDHENMFWYRQDPGLGLRLIYFSYDVKMKEKGDIPEGYSVSREKKERFSLILESASTNQTSMYLCASSPYARGRGPDTQYFGPGTRLTVL.

This chain uses TRBV28 with TRBJ2-6, with D perhaps TRBD1 (7 bases). The length of the CDR3 is 18 residues. Trimming took off 6 bases at V and 2 bases at J, with 20 bases between the two ends. Germline CDR1 and CDR2: MDHEN and SYDVKM. In DNA, the CDR3 is TGTGCCAGCAGAATCGCCTTGACAGGGACTGCTGGGGCCAACGTCCTGACTTTC. This gives the protein CASRIALTGTAGANVLTF.

This clone was seen a handful of times. The chain combines TRBV11-1 with TRBJ2-1; possible D gene TRBD2, 6 bases. Trimming left V 1 base short and J 7 bases short, with 14 bases between. Germline assignment: CDR1 SGHAT and CDR2 FQDESV (reference sequence). This CDR3 spans 15 amino acids. CDR3 region: CASSLGQGGGNEQFF. The CDR3 DNA reads as TGTGCCAGCAGCTTAGGTCAGGGAGGTGGAAATGAGCAGTTCTTC.

The gene calls are TRBV4-2 and TRBJ2-3, with 14 nucleotides matching TRBD2. Germline-derived CDR1 and CDR2 are LGHNA and YNFKEQ. The CDR3 is made up of 16 amino acids. The ends lost 4 bases at V and 2 bases at J; junction bases unmatched: 2. DNA of the CDR3: TGTGCCAGCAGCCGGACTAGCGGGAGGCTCACAGATACGCAGTATTTT. Translating gives CASSRTSGRLTDTQYF.

This clone occurred once. The chain uses TRBV20-1 and TRBJ1-1, with D tentatively TRBD1 (5 bases). In germline, CDR1 is DFQATT, CDR2 SNEGSKA (reference sequence). Trimming left V 5 bases short and J 7 bases short, with 8 bases between. CDR3 length equals 10 residues. The CDR3 coding sequence is TGCAGTGCTTGGACATATGAAGCTTTCTTT. This encodes CSAWTYEAFF.

This clone has at least ten counts. This CDR3 reads CASSLGGRETQYF. CDR3 bases: TGCGCCAGCAGCTTGGGTGGGAGGGAGACCCAGTACTTC. The genes are TRBV5-1 and TRBJ2-5; TRBD2 is a possible D gene (6 bases). V shed 0 bases and J shed 5 bases, with 8 bases lying between them. Germline V gene data show CDR1 as SGHRS and CDR2 as YFSETQ. The CDR3 consists of 13 residues.

The sample holds many counts of this clone. The chain employs TRBV20-1 and TRBJ2-7, with TRBD1 matching over 9 bases. The CDR3 loop spans 14 amino acids. Germline assignment: CDR1 DFQATT and CDR2 SNEGSKA (reference sequence). Trimming at V came to 5 bases and at J to 0 bases, leaving 5 bases not matched to a gene. CDR3 loop: CSALTGGRSYEQYF. The DNA for the CDR3 is TGCAGTGCTCTAACAGGGGGCCGCTCCTACGAGCAGTACTTC.

The CDR3 loop is CASSLSTGLAGRGGEQFF. Written as DNA, the CDR3 is TGTGCCAGCAGTTTATCGACGGGACTAGCGGGAAGGGGGGGTGAGCAGTTCTTC. The chain couples TRBV27 to TRBJ2-1, with TRBD2 matching 13 bases. Trimming at V came to 0 bases and at J to 9 bases, leaving 11 bases not matched to a gene. The CDR3 is 18 residues long. Germline lookup yields CDR1 MNHEY and CDR2 SMNVEV (reference sequence).

This clone qualifies as medium-sized. The genes are TRBV15 and TRBJ2-2, with no clear D. V lost 0 bases and J 2 bases, leaving 7 bases between the germline ends. CDR3 length: 15 amino acids. CDR1 and CDR2 from the germline V gene are LNHNV and YYDKDF (reference sequence). CDR3 nucleotides: TGTGCCACCAGCAGAGAAGGGTTCAACACCGGGGAGCTGTTTTTT. Translating gives CATSREGFNTGELFF.

This clone was counted many times. The CDR3 is CASSPRGNSYEQYF. As DNA, the CDR3 is TGTGCCAGCAGCCCTCGGGGGAACTCCTACGAGCAGTACTTC. The V gene is TRBV5-4, the J gene TRBJ2-7; TRBD2 might be the D (6 bases). V was cut by 4 bases and J by 0 bases, with 11 bases left in between. The CDR3 has 14 residues. Germline CDR1 is SGHNT and CDR2 is YYREEE (reference sequence).

This clone is medium-sized. The V call is TRBV3-1, the J call TRBJ2-7, with D hard to call. This CDR3 contains 12 residues. CDR1 and CDR2 (germline): LGHDT, YNNKEL (reference sequence). Trimming pared 0 bases from V and 4 bases from J, leaving 4 bases between. The CDR3 coding sequence is TGTGCCAGCAGCCAAGAGCGGTACGAGCAGTACTTC. This encodes CASSQERYEQYF.

By frequency in the sample, this clone is medium-sized. This rearrangement joins TRBV30 to TRBJ2-7; D is perhaps TRBD2 (5 bases). Germline V gene lookup returns CDR1 GTSNPN and CDR2 SVGIG (reference sequence). The CDR3 totals 13 residues. Trimming stripped 0 bases from V and 6 bases from J, with 12 bases between. In nucleotides, the CDR3 is TGTGCCTGGAGTGTGGGTTCGGGGTCCGAGCAGTACTTC. Amino acid sequence: CAWSVGSGSEQYF.

This clone is judged medium-sized. The chain has TRBV19 and TRBJ2-1; D gene ambiguous. CDR1 and CDR2 (germline): LNHDA, SQIVND (reference sequence). Between the trimmed V and J ends, which lost 5 bases and 9 bases, there was a span of 11 bases. The CDR3 length is 12 residues. This CDR3 reads CASSGRRGEQFF. The CDR3 DNA follows: TGTGCCAGTAGTGGAAGGCGCGGTGAGCAGTTCTTC. Full variable domain (outside the CDR3, taken from reference TRBV19 and TRBJ2-1): DGGITQSPKYLFRKEGQNVTLSCEQNLNHDAMYWYRQDPGQGLRLIYYSQIVNDFQKGDIAEGYSVSREKKESFPLTVTSAQKNPTAFYLCASSGRRGEQFFGPGTRLTVL.

This clone was seen at least ten times. This chain joins TRBV27 and TRBJ1-2, with TRBD1 matching 9 bases. The V gene's germline CDR1 is MNHEY and CDR2 SMNVEV (reference sequence). This CDR3 region has 15 residues. With 5 bases clipped from V and 6 bases from J, the junction kept 10 bases outside the gene matches. The CDR3 region is CASSGKGQGQDGYTF. The CDR3 coding sequence is TGTGCCAGCAGTGGAAAGGGACAGGGTCAGGATGGCTACACCTTC.

This clone came up a few times. The chain employs TRBV13 and TRBJ1-1, with D unclear. The CDR3 contains 13 residues. The V and J ends lost 3 bases and 1 base respectively, with 6 bases between them. Germline CDR1 PRHDT, CDR2 FYEKMQ (reference sequence). CDR3 nucleotide sequence: TGTGCCAGCAGCTTCCGGGGGAACACTGAAGCTTTCTTT. Translating gives CASSFRGNTEAFF.

This clone counts as medium-sized (0.01 to 0.1%). Other DNA sequences in the same sample also yield this CDR3. This chain links TRBV6-6 with TRBJ2-7; tentative D call: TRBD1 (5 bases). Germline V gene sequence: CDR1 MNHNY, CDR2 SVGAGI (reference sequence). V was pared by 0 bases and J by 2 bases, with 20 bases between. The CDR3 is 18 amino acids. This CDR3 reads CASSYSRRTGRAAYEQYF. In DNA, the CDR3 is TGTGCCAGCAGTTACTCCCGCAGGACGGGCAGGGCCGCCTACGAGCAGTACTTC.

This rearrangement joins TRBV5-1 to TRBJ1-2, with TRBD1 identical over 9 bases. The CDR3 runs to 14 residues. V shed 1 base and J 4 bases; nucleotides not matched to a gene: 2. Germline V gene lookup returns CDR1 SGHRS and CDR2 YFSETQ. The CDR3 spells CASSLTGGIYGYTF. The DNA of the CDR3 is TGCGCCAGCAGCTTGACAGGGGGCATCTATGGCTACACCTTC.

The chain recombines TRBV12-3 or TRBV12-4 with TRBJ1-1; D perhaps matches TRBD1 (6 bases). Trimming took 10 bases from V and 1 from J, leaving 16 bases between them. The CDR3 loop spans 14 amino acids. The CDR3 coding sequence is TGTGCCATCATTTTTGGACAGAAGAACACTGAAGCTTTCTTT. As protein: CAIIFGQKNTEAFF.

This clone was detected many times. V and J are TRBV7-9 and TRBJ2-4; D is possibly TRBD1 (6 bases). Trimming left V 0 bases short and J 6 bases short, with 9 bases between. Germline V gene data show CDR1 as SEHNR and CDR2 as FQNEAQ (reference sequence). This CDR3 is built from 14 residues. The DNA for the CDR3 is TGTGCCAGCAGCTTAGCGGGACACGGAAACATTCAGTACTTC. Its translation: CASSLAGHGNIQYF.

The chain employs TRBV20-1 and TRBJ2-5; D is undetermined. Between the trimmed V and J ends, which lost 0 bases and 0 bases, there was a span of 5 bases. CDR1 and CDR2 (germline): DFQATT, SNEGSKA (reference sequence). This CDR3 contains 13 residues. This CDR3 reads CSAREQNQETQYF. Written as DNA, the CDR3 is TGCAGTGCTAGAGAGCAGAACCAAGAGACCCAGTACTTC.

This clone qualifies as medium-sized. The chain uses TRBV15 and TRBJ1-1; TRBD1 agrees at 8 bases. Per germline, CDR1 LNHNV and CDR2 YYDKDF (reference sequence). V shed 3 bases and J 4 bases; nucleotides not matched to a gene: 4. This CDR3 region has 14 residues. CDR3 coding DNA: TGTGCCACCAGCAGTACTACAGGGGGCACTGAAGCTTTCTTT. This encodes CATSSTTGGTEAFF.

This clone has only a few counts. An end of the junction differs from the germline gene, which may be a read error. The chain uses TRBV2 and TRBJ2-7; D perhaps matches TRBD2 (5 bases). Germline V gene sequence: CDR1 SNHLY, CDR2 FYNNEI. This CDR3 region has 15 residues. Written as DNA, the CDR3 is TGTGCCAGCAGGGCACTGGCGTCTAGCTCCCACGAGCAGTACTTC. This translates into CASRALASSSHEQYF.

This chain connects TRBV2 to TRBJ1-2; D is uncertain. CDR1 and CDR2 from the germline V gene are SNHLY and FYNNEI. CDR3 length equals 12 residues. Trimming pared 2 bases from V and 2 bases from J, leaving 3 bases between. This CDR3 reads CASSEQNYGYTF. In DNA, the CDR3 is TGTGCCAGCAGTGAACAGAACTATGGCTACACCTTC.

In its sample, this clone was seen many times. V usage is TRBV5-1 and J usage is TRBJ2-5; 8 bases map to TRBD1. Germline V gene lookup returns CDR1 SGHRS and CDR2 YFSETQ. The CDR3 is 14 amino acids. The trim removed 4 bases at V and 5 bases at J, leaving 7 bases unmatched. The CDR3 here is CASSPRTGLETQYF. In nucleotides, the CDR3 is TGCGCCAGCAGCCCAAGGACAGGGTTGGAGACCCAGTACTTC. Combining the CDR3 with reference TRBV5-1 and TRBJ2-5 gives the whole variable domain KAGVTQTPRYLIKTRGQQVTLSCSPISGHRSVSWYQQTPGQGLQFLFEYFSETQRNKGNFPGRFSGRQFSNSRSEMNVSTLELGDSALYLCASSPRTGLETQYFGPGTRLLVL.

In this sample, this clone turned up a few times. A read error may account for a junction end that differs from germline. The V gene is TRBV6-2 or TRBV6-3, the J gene TRBJ2-6, with D possibly TRBD1 on 6 matching bases. CDR1 MNHEY and CDR2 SVGEGT come from the germline V gene. CDR3 size: 15 residues. The CDR3 coding sequence is TGTGCCACCAGTGGGGGCTTTTCTGGGGCCAACGTCCTGACTTTC. It encodes CATSGGFSGANVLTF.

A remark on this clone: A clone one base away is much larger, so this may be a read error. The same CDR3 also results from other DNA sequences found in this sample. The chain has TRBV7-2 and TRBJ2-2; D is unresolved. CDR3 length: 16 amino acids. The V gene's germline CDR1 is SGHTA and CDR2 FQGNSA. The CDR3 here is CASSLAGLANTGELFF. The CDR3 DNA sequence: TGTGCCAGCAGCTTAGCGGGGTTAGCAAACACCGGCGAGCTGTTTTTT. Based on the CDR3 plus reference TRBV7-2 and TRBJ2-2, the full variable domain is GAGVSQSPSNKVTEKGKDVELRCDPISGHTALYWYRQSLGQGLEFLIYFQGNSAPDKSGLPSDRFSAERTGGSVSTLTIQRTQQEDSAVYLCASSLAGLANTGELFFGEGSRLTVL.

This chain joins TRBV7-2 and TRBJ2-2; 11 bases agree with TRBD2. Germline lookup yields CDR1 SGHTA and CDR2 FQGNSA. This CDR3 comprises 14 residues. The CDR3 sequence is CVSGLAVGVGELFF. The DNA of the CDR3 is TGTGTCTCGGGACTAGCGGTAGGAGTCGGGGAGCTGTTTTTT.

The V call is TRBV28, the J call TRBJ2-7; 8 bases map to TRBD2. V shed 4 bases, J shed 0 bases, and the junction held 5 bases outside the gene matches. The CDR3 covers 15 residues. Germline values: CDR1 MDHEN, CDR2 SYDVKM. CDR3 loop: CASSSTTSASYEQYF. In nucleotides, the CDR3 is TGTGCCAGCAGTTCAACGACTAGCGCCTCCTACGAGCAGTACTTC.

This clone ranks as medium-sized. The genes are TRBV28 and TRBJ2-7, with D perhaps being TRBD1 or TRBD2 (5 bases each). The germline V gene encodes CDR1 MDHEN and CDR2 SYDVKM. The CDR3 is 14 amino acids. V was cut by 6 bases and J by 0 bases, with 12 bases left in between. This chain's CDR3 is CASREIGGSYEQYF. The DNA of the CDR3 is TGTGCCAGCAGGGAGATTGGGGGCTCCTACGAGCAGTACTTC.

This chain joins TRBV27 and TRBJ2-7; TRBD1 agrees at 8 bases. The CDR3 is 15 amino acids. Looked up from germline, CDR1 is MNHEY and CDR2 is SMNVEV (reference sequence). The ends lost 5 bases at V and 4 bases at J; junction bases unmatched: 10. CDR3 sequence: CASSPQGGAGYEQYF. As DNA, the CDR3 is TGTGCCAGCAGTCCACAGGGGGGCGCGGGGTACGAGCAGTACTTC.

This clone was seen a few times. The genes are TRBV6-2 or TRBV6-3 and TRBJ2-7; unclear D gene. Per the germline V gene, CDR1 is MNHEY and CDR2 is SVGEGT. Between the trimmed V and J ends, which lost 0 bases and 7 bases, there was a span of 7 bases. CDR3 length: 12 amino acids. The CDR3 coding sequence is TGTGCCAGCAGTTACTCTTCTGAGGAGCAGTACTTC. Translated: CASSYSSEEQYF.

This clone was counted many times. This may come from a read error, since a much larger clone is one base off. The chain is built from TRBV3-1 and TRBJ1-3, with D possibly matching TRBD1 (5 bases). This CDR3 has 13 amino acids. CDR1 and CDR2 (germline): LGHDT, YNNKEL (reference sequence). The CDR3, as DNA: TGTGCCAACAGCCAAGGGGAGAGAAACACCATATATTTT. Amino acids: CANSQGERNTIYF.